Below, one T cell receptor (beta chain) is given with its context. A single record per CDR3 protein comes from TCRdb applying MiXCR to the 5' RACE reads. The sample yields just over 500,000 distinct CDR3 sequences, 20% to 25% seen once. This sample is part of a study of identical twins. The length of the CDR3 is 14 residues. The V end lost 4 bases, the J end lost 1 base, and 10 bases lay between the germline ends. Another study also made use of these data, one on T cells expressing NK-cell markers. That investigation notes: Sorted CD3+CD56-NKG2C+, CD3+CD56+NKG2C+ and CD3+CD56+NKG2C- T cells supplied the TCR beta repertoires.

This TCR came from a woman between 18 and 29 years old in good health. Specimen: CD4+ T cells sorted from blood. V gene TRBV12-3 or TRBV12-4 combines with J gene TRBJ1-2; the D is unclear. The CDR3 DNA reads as TGTGCCAGCAGTTCCCCCCCTCATAACTATGGCTACACCTTC. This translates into CASSSPPHNYGYTF.